Shown below are 11 T cell receptor beta chains from a single sample sequenced in a study of cytomegalovirus exposure and HLA in healthy donors. The PCR made use of 60 Vbeta and 13 Jbeta primers. TCRdb's table, derived via immunoSEQ multiplex PCR, lists solely in-frame clones and lacks some. Seen here are roughly 70,000 clones, around 77% observed once, and the top ten hold 5.5% to 7%. Sequenced material: PBMCs. The receptors come from a man between 50 and 59 years old in good health and CMV-seronegative.

CDR3 region: CASIRDRGVEKLFF. In DNA form, the CDR3 reads TGTGCCAGCATTCGGGACAGGGGCGTTGAAAAACTGTTTTTT. This chain links TRBV6-1 with TRBJ1-4; 10 nucleotides agree with TRBD1. The V and J ends lost 7 bases and 7 bases, in that order; junction bases with no gene match: 6. The CDR3 spans 14 residues. From germline, CDR1 is MNHNS and CDR2 SASEGT.

V gene TRBV10-1 combines with J gene TRBJ2-5; 8 nucleotides align to TRBD2. The CDR3 consists of 15 residues. The germline CDR1 and CDR2 sequences are WNHNN and SYGVQD (reference sequence). Trimming cost V 2 bases and J 5 bases; bases outside gene matches: 7. The chain's CDR3 is CASSEEREIGETQYF. DNA of the CDR3: TGCGCCAGCAGTGAGGAGCGGGAGATAGGGGAGACCCAGTACTTC.

This rearrangement joins TRBV19 to TRBJ2-7; 7 nucleotides match TRBD1. Germline CDR1 reads LNHDA; CDR2 reads SQIVND (reference sequence). The J segment lost 3 bases and the V segment lost 6 bases, leaving 2 bases of the junction unmatched. The CDR3 totals 12 residues. The CDR3 region has the DNA TGTGCCAGTAGCAGGACAGGCTACGAGCAGTACTTC. Protein: CASSRTGYEQYF. Complete variable domain (other parts from reference TRBV19 and TRBJ2-7): DGGITQSPKYLFRKEGQNVTLSCEQNLNHDAMYWYRQDPGQGLRLIYYSQIVNDFQKGDIAEGYSVSREKKESFPLTVTSAQKNPTAFYLCASSRTGYEQYFGPGTRLTVT.

This clone was seen a single time. The rearrangement joins TRBV30 to TRBJ1-2; weak D call: TRBD1 (5 bases). V shed 0 bases and J shed 4 bases, with 9 bases lying between them. This CDR3 is built from 13 residues. The germline CDR1 and CDR2 sequences are GTSNPN and SVGIG (reference sequence). The CDR3 nucleotides read TGTGCCTGGAGTGTACAGGATATCTATGGCTACACCTTC. Its translation is CAWSVQDIYGYTF.

This clone was seen only a few times. The rearrangement uses TRBV7-8 and TRBJ2-1; 7 bases agree with TRBD1. This CDR3 is built from 15 residues. V lost 1 base, J lost 1 base, and 1 base stayed unmatched. CDR1 and CDR2 from the germline V gene are SGHVS and FQNEAQ. DNA for the CDR3: TGTGCCAGCAGCTTAGACAGGGGTTCCTACAATGAGCAGTTCTTC. Its translation: CASSLDRGSYNEQFF.

This clone was counted between two and nine times. V gene TRBV4-2 combines with J gene TRBJ2-2; a possible D gene is TRBD2 (5 bases). The V gene lost 0 bases and the J gene lost 1 base, with 12 bases spanning the gap. The CDR3 has 17 amino acids. The germline CDR1 and CDR2 sequences are LGHNA and YNFKEQ. CDR3 sequence: CASSQDLPAGNTGELFF. The CDR3 bases are TGTGCCAGCAGCCAAGATCTACCGGCGGGGAACACCGGGGAGCTGTTTTTT.

The chain uses TRBV6-1 and TRBJ1-1; 7 bases agree with TRBD1. The germline CDR1 and CDR2 sequences are MNHNS and SASEGT. CDR3 size: 13 residues. The trim removed 6 bases at V and 1 base at J, leaving 2 bases unmatched. The CDR3 nucleotides read TGTGCCAGCAGCACAGGGGAGAACACTGAAGCTTTCTTT. Protein sequence: CASSTGENTEAFF.

CDR3: CASSSESTGLAEQYF. The CDR3 nucleotides read TGCGCCAGCAGCTCGGAATCTACAGGGTTGGCCGAGCAGTACTTC. This rearrangement joins TRBV5-1 to TRBJ2-7; tentatively, D is TRBD1 (6 bases). CDR1 is SGHRS and CDR2 is YFSETQ in the germline V gene. CDR3 size: 15 residues. V dropped 3 bases and J dropped 6 bases, with 19 bases sitting between them. Variable domain in full (rest from reference TRBV5-1 and TRBJ2-7): KAGVTQTPRYLIKTRGQQVTLSCSPISGHRSVSWYQQTPGQGLQFLFEYFSETQRNKGNFPGRFSGRQFSNSRSEMNVSTLELGDSALYLCASSSESTGLAEQYFGPGTRLTVT.

This clone was found a few times. This chain connects TRBV27 to TRBJ2-7; the match to TRBD1 covers 7 bases. The V and J ends lost 7 bases and 3 bases, in that order; junction bases with no gene match: 15. The germline CDR1 and CDR2 sequences are MNHEY and SMNVEV (reference sequence). The CDR3 is 16 amino acids. In DNA form, the CDR3 reads TGTGCCAGCAAAACAGGGGTGGGAATCTTGGGCTACGAGCAGTACTTC. Protein product: CASKTGVGILGYEQYF.

V and J are TRBV7-2 and TRBJ2-5, with D possibly matching TRBD2 (5 bases). The V end lost 5 bases, the J end lost 4 bases, and 11 bases lay between the germline ends. Germline loops: CDR1 SGHTA, CDR2 FQGNSA. CDR3 length: 13 amino acids. The CDR3 DNA reads as TGTGCCAGCAGCCTACGGGATCTAGAGACCCAGTACTTC. This sequence encodes CASSLRDLETQYF.

The J gene is TRBJ2-1, the V gene TRBV6-5; 14 bases line up with TRBD2. This CDR3 is 13 amino acids long. Looked up from germline, CDR1 is MNHEY and CDR2 is SVGAGI. Trimming took 4 bases from V and 12 from J; bases not matched to a gene: 2. CDR3 DNA sequence: TGTGCCAGCAGTTTCGGGACTAGCGGGAGGCAGTTCTTC. Translating gives CASSFGTSGRQFF.